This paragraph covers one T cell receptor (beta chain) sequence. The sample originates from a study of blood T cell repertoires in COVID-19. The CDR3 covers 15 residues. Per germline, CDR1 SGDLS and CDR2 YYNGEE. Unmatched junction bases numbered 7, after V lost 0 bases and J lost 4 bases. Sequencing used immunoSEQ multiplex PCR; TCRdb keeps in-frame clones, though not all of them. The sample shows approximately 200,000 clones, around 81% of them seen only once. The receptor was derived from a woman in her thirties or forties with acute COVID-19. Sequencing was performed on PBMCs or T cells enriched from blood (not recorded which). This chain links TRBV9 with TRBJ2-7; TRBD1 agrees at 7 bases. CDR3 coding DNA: TGTGCCAGCAGCGTAGGACAGGGACCATTATACGAGCAGTACTTC. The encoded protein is CASSVGQGPLYEQYF.